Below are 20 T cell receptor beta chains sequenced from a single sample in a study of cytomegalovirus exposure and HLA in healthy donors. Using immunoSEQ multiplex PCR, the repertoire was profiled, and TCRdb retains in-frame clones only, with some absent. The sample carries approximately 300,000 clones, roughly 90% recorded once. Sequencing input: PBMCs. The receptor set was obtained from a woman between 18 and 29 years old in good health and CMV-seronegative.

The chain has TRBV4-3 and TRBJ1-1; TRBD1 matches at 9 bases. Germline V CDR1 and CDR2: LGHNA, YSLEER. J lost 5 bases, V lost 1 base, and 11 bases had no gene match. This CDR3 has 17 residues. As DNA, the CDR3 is TGCGCCAGCAGCCAAGCAACAGGGGGCGGTTCGGAGACTGAAGCTTTCTTT. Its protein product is CASSQATGGGSETEAFF.

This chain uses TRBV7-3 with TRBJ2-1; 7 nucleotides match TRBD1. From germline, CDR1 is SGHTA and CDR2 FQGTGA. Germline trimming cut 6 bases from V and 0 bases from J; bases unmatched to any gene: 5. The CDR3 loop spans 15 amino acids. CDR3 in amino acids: CASRTDRSSYNEQFF. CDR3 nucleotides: TGTGCCAGCAGGACGGACAGGAGCTCCTACAATGAGCAGTTCTTC.

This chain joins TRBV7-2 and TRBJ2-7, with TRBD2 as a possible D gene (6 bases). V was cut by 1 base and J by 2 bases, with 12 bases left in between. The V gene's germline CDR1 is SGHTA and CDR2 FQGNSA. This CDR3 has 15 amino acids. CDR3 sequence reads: CASSLEVDYTYEQYF. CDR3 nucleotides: TGTGCCAGCAGCTTAGAGGTGGACTACACCTACGAGCAGTACTTC.

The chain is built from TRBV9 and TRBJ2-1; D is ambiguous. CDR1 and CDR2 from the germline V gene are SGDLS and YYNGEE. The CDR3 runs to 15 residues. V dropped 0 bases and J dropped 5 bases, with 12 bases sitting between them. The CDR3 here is CASSVDQRGNNEQFF. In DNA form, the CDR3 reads TGTGCCAGCAGCGTAGATCAGCGCGGCAACAATGAGCAGTTCTTC.

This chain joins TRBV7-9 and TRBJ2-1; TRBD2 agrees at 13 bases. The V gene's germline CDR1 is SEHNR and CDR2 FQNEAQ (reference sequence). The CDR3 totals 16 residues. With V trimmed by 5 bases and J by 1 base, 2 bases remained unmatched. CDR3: CASSQTSGRSYNEQFF. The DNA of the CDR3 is TGTGCCAGCAGCCAGACTAGCGGGAGGTCCTACAATGAGCAGTTCTTC. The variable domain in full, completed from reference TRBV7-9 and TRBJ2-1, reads DTGVSQNPRHKITKRGQNVTFRCDPISEHNRLYWYRQTLGQGPEFLTYFQNEAQLEKSRLLSDRFSAERPKGSFSTLEIQRTEQGDSAMYLCASSQTSGRSYNEQFFGPGTRLTVL.

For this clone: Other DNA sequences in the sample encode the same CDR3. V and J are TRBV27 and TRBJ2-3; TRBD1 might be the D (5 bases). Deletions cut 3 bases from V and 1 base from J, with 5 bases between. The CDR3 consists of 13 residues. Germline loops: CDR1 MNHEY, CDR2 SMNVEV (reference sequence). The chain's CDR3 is CASSFRGTDTQYF. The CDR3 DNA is TGTGCCAGCAGTTTCAGGGGCACAGATACGCAGTATTTT.

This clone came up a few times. Here the CDR3 reads CASSSSGEDTEAFF. CDR3 nucleotides: TGTGCCAGCAGCTCGAGTGGGGAGGACACTGAAGCTTTCTTT. This chain uses TRBV11-2 with TRBJ1-1; D ambiguous. The CDR3 has 14 residues. CDR1 and CDR2 (germline): SGHAT, FQNNGV. V lost 4 bases to trimming and J lost 3 bases, with 12 bases between them.

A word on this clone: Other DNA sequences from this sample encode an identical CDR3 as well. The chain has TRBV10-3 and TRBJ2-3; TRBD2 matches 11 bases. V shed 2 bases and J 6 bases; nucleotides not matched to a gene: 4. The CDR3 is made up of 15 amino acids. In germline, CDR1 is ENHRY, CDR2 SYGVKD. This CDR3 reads CAISERLAGTDTQYF. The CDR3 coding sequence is TGTGCCATCAGTGAGCGACTAGCGGGAACGGATACGCAGTATTTT.

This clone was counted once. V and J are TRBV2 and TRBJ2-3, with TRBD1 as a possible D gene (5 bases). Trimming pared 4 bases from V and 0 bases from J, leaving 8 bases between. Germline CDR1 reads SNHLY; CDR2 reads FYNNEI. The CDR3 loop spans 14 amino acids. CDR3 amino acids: CASSGQGSTDTQYF. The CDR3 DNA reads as TGTGCCAGCAGTGGTCAGGGCAGCACAGATACGCAGTATTTT.

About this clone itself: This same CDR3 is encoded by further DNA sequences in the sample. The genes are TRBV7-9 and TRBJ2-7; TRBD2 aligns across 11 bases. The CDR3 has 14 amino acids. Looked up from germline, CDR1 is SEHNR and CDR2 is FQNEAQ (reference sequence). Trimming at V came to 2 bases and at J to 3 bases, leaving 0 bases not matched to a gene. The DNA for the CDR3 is TGTGCCAGCAGCTTAACTAGCGGGAGCTACGAGCAGTACTTC. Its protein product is CASSLTSGSYEQYF. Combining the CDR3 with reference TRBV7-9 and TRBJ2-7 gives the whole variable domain DTGVSQNPRHKITKRGQNVTFRCDPISEHNRLYWYRQTLGQGPEFLTYFQNEAQLEKSRLLSDRFSAERPKGSFSTLEIQRTEQGDSAMYLCASSLTSGSYEQYFGPGTRLTVT.

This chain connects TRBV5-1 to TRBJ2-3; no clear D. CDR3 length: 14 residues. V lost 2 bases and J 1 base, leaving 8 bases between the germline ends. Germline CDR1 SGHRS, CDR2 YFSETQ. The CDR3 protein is CASSFFAGTDTQYF. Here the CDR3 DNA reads TGCGCCAGCAGCTTTTTTGCGGGCACAGATACGCAGTATTTT.

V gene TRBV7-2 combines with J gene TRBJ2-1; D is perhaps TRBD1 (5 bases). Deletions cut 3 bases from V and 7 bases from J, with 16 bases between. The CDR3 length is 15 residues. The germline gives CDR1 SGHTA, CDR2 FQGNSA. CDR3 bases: TGTGCCAGCAGCTTCCAAGAAGGGGCAGGAAATGAGCAGTTCTTC. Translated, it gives CASSFQEGAGNEQFF.

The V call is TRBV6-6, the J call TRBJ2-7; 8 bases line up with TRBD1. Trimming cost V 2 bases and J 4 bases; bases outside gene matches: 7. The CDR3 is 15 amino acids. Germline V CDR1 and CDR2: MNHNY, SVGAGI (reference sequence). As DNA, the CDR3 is TGTGCCAGCAGTTACGAAACAGGGGGAGTTTACGAGCAGTACTTC. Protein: CASSYETGGVYEQYF.

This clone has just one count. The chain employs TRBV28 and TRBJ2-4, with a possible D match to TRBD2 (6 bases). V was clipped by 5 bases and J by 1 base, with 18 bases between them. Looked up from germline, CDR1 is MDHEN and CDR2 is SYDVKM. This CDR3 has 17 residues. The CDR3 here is CASSPPFAGLAKNIQYF. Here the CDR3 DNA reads TGTGCCAGCAGTCCTCCCTTCGCGGGGTTGGCCAAAAACATTCAGTACTTC.

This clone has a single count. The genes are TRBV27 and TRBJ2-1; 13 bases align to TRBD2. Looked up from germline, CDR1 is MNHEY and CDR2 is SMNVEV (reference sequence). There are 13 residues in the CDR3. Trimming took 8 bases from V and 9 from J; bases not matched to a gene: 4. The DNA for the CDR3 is TGTGCCAGCGGAAGGACTAGCGGGAGTGAGCAGTTCTTC. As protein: CASGRTSGSEQFF.

The CDR3 DNA follows: TGTGCCAGCAGTTACGGGTTGGCAGGGGGCGACAATGAGCAGTTCTTC. Its translation: CASSYGLAGGDNEQFF. This chain connects TRBV6-5 to TRBJ2-1; TRBD1 matches at 8 bases. Germline V gene lookup returns CDR1 MNHEY and CDR2 SVGAGI. This CDR3 has 16 amino acids. The junction had 8 bases not matched to a gene; V was cut back by 2 bases and J by 5 bases.

In DNA, the CDR3 is TGTGCCAGCTCACCCGCGGACATATACAATGAGCAGTTCTTC. Translated, it gives CASSPADIYNEQFF. The chain combines TRBV18 with TRBJ2-1; possibly TRBD1 for D (5 bases). Trimming stripped 3 bases from V and 4 bases from J, with 10 bases between. The germline V gene has CDR1 KGHSH and CDR2 LQKENI. The CDR3 consists of 14 residues.

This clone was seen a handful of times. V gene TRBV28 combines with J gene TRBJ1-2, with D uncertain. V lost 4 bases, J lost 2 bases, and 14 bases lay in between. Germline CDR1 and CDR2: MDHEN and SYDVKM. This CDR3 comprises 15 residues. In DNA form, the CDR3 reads TGTGCCAGCAGTTCCCCACCGAGGCAGAACTATGGCTACACCTTC. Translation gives CASSSPPRQNYGYTF.

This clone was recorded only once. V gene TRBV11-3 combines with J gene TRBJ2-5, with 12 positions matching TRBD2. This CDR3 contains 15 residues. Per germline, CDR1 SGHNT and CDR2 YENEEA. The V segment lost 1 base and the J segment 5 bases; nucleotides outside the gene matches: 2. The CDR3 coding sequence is TGTGCCAGCAGCTTAGTAACTAGCGGGGGGGAGACCCAGTACTTC. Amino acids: CASSLVTSGGETQYF.

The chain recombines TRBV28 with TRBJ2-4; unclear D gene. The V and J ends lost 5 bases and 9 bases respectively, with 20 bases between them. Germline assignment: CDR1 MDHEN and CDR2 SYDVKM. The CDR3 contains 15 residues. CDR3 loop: CASSDLTRRVFIQYF. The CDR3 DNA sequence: TGTGCCAGCAGTGATTTGACGCGTCGGGTGTTCATTCAGTACTTC.